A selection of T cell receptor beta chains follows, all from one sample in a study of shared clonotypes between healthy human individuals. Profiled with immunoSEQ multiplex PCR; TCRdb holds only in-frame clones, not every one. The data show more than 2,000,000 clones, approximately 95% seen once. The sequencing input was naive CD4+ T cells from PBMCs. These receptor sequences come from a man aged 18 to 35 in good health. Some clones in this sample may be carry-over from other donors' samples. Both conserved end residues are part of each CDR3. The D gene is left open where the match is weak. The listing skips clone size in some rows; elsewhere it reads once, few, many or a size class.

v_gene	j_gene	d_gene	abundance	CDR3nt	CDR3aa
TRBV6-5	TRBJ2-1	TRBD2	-	TGTGCCAGCAGTTACGCTAGCGGAAGGAACAATGAGCAGTTCTTC	CASSYASGRNNEQFF
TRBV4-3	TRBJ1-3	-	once	TGCGCCAGCAGCCAAGTTCCCAACTACTCTGGAAACACCATATATTTT	CASSQVPNYSGNTIYF
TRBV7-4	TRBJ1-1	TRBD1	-	TGTGCCAGCAGCTCCCCCGACAGGGGGAACACTGAAGCTTTCTTT	CASSSPDRGNTEAFF
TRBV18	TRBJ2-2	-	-	TGTGCCAGCTCACCGTCGGGTGCCGGGGAGCTGTTTTTT	CASSPSGAGELFF
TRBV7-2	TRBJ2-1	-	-	TGTGCCAGCACCACTTTCTCGGGGGATGAGCAGTTCTTC	CASTTFSGDEQFF
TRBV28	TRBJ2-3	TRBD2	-	TGTGCCAGCAGGGATAGACTAGCACCCCGCACAGATACGCAGTATTTT	CASRDRLAPRTDTQYF
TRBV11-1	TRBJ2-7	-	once	TGTGCCAGCAGCCACAGCTACGAGCAGTACTTC	CASSHSYEQYF
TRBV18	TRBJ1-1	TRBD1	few	TGTGCCAGCTCACAGGGGGCGGGCACTGAAGCTTTCTTT	CASSQGAGTEAFF
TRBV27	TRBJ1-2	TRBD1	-	TGTGCCAGCAGCCGGAGGACAGGGGACATTCACTATGGCTACACCTTC	CASSRRTGDIHYGYTF
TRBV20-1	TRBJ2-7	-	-	TGCAGTGCAGGGCAGGGGAGTAAGCAGTACTTC	CSAGQGSKQYF
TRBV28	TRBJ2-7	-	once	TGTGCCAGCAGCTCGGTTACCTACGAGCAGTACTTC	CASSSVTYEQYF
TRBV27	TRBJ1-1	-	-	TGTGCCAGCAGTTTACGGGCAGGGCCCACTCTGAACACTGAAGCTTTCTTT	CASSLRAGPTLNTEAFF